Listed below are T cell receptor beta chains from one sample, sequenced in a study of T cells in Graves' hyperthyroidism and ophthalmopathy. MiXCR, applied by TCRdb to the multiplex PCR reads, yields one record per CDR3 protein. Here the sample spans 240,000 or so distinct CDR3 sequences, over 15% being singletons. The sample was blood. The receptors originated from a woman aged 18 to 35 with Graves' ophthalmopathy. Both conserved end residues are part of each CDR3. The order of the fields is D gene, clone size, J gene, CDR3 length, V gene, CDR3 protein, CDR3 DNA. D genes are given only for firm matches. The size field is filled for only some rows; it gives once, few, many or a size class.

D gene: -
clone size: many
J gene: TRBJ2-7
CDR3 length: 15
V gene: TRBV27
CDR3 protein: CASSFRQAPLYEQYF
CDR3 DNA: TGTGCCAGCAGTTTTCGCCAGGCCCCCCTTTACGAGCAGTACTTC

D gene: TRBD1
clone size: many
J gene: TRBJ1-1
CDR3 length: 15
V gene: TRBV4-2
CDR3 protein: CASTRQGAMDTEAFF
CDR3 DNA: TGTGCCAGCACTAGACAGGGGGCGATGGACACTGAAGCTTTCTTT

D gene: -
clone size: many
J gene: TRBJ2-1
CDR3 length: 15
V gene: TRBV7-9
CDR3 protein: CASSLARAGPQEQFF
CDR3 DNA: TGTGCCAGCAGCTTAGCGCGTGCTGGGCCCCAAGAGCAGTTCTTC

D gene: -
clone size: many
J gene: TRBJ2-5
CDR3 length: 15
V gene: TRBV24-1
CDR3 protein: CATSDPGGPGETQYF
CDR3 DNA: TGTGCCACCAGTGACCCCGGGGGGCCCGGGGAGACCCAGTACTTC

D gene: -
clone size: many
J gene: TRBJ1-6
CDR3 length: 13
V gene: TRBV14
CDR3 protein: CASSQDPAPPLHF
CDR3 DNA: TGTGCCAGCAGCCAAGATCCGGCGCCGCCCCTCCACTTT

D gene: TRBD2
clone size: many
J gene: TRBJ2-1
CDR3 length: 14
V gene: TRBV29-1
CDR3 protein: CSVWSSGGYNEQFF
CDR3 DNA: TGCAGCGTCTGGTCCAGCGGGGGATACAATGAGCAGTTCTTC

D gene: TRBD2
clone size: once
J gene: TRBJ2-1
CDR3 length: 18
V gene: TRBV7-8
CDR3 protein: CASSLAPPSREGSGEQFF
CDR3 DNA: TGTGCCAGCAGCTTAGCGCCCCCCTCCCGGGAGGGGTCGGGTGAGCAGTTCTTC

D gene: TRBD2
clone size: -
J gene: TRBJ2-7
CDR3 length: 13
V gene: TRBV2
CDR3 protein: CARQGSGGDEQYF
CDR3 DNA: TGTGCCCGCCAGGGTAGCGGGGGGGACGAGCAGTACTTC

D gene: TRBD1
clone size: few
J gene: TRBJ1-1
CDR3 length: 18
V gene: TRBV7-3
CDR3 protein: CASSPGQGVSSMNTEAFF
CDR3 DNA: TGTGCCAGCAGCCCGGGACAGGGGGTGTCTTCCATGAACACTGAAGCTTTCTTT

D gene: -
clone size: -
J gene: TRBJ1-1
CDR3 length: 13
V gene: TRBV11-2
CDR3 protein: CASSLRAHAEAFF
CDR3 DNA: TGTGCCAGCAGCTTAAGGGCCCACGCTGAAGCTTTCTTT

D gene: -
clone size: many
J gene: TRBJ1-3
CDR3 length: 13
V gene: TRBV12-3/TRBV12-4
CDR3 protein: CASSLIAGNTIYF
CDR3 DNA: TGTGCCAGCAGTTTAATCGCTGGAAACACCATATATTTT

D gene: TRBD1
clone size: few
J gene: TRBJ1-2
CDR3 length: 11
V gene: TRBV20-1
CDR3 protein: CSARTGGGYTF
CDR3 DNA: TGCAGTGCTAGAACAGGGGGGGGCTACACCTTC

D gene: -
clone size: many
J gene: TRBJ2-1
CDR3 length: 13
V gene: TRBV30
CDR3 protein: CAWSKTRTNEQFF
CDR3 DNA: TGTGCCTGGAGCAAGACTAGGACCAATGAGCAGTTCTTC

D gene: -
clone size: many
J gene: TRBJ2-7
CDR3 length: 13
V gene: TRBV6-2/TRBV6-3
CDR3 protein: CASSPTYGGWQYF
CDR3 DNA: TGTGCCAGCAGTCCCACCTACGGCGGATGGCAGTACTTC

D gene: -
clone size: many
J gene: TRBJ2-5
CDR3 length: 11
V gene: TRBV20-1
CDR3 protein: CSARVRETQYF
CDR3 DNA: TGCAGTGCTAGAGTGAGAGAGACCCAGTACTTC

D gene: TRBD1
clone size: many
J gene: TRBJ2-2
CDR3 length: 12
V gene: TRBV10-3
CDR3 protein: CAAQTGVGELFF
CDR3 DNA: TGTGCCGCACAGACAGGGGTCGGGGAGCTGTTTTTT

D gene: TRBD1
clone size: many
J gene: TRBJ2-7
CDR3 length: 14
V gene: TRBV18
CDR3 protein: CASSPRQGSYEQYF
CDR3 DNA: TGTGCCAGCTCACCGAGACAGGGCTCCTACGAGCAGTACTTC

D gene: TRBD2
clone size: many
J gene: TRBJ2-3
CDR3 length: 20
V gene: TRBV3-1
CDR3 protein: CASSRTYSTSGGRRTDTQYF
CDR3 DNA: TGTGCCAGCAGCAGAACCTATAGTACTAGCGGGGGGCGCCGCACAGATACGCAGTATTTT

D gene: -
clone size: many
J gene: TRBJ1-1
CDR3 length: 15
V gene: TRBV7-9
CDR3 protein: CASSLGVRAGSEAFF
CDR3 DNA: TGTGCCAGCAGCTTAGGTGTCAGGGCGGGGAGTGAAGCTTTCTTT

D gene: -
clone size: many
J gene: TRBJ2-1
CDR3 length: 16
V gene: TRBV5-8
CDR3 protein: CASSLKGGALYNEQFF
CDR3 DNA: TGTGCCAGCAGCCTTAAAGGGGGTGCTCTCTACAATGAGCAGTTCTTC

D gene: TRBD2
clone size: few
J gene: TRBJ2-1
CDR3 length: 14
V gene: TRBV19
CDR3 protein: CASSISGVSNEQFF
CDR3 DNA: TGTGCCAGTAGTATAAGCGGGGTAAGCAATGAGCAGTTCTTC

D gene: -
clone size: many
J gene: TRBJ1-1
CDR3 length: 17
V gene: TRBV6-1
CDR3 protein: CASRIPGEYSRNTEAFF
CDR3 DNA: TGTGCCAGCAGGATCCCAGGGGAATATTCAAGGAACACTGAAGCTTTCTTT

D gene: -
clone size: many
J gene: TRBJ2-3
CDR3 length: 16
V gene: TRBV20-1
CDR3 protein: CSARGGADLSTDTQYF
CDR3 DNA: TGCAGTGCTAGGGGGGGGGCAGATCTTAGCACAGATACGCAGTATTTT

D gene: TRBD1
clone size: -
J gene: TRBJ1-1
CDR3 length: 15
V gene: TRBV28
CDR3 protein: CASRAMDRENTEAFF
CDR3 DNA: TGTGCCAGCAGGGCCATGGACAGGGAGAACACTGAAGCTTTCTTT

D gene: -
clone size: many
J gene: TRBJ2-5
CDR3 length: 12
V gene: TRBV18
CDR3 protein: CASSPTAETQYF
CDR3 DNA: TGTGCCAGCTCACCCACAGCAGAGACCCAGTACTTC